The 14 T cell receptor beta chains presented below share a single source sample, sequenced in a study of cytomegalovirus exposure and HLA in healthy donors. The assay was immunoSEQ multiplex PCR, and TCRdb's table has in-frame clones only and misses some. Of approximately 210,000 clones in the sample, about 82% were seen once. Sequences were obtained from PBMCs. The receptors come from a young woman in good health and CMV-seronegative.

Regarding this clone: It may be a read error: a sequence one base away is much more abundant. V gene TRBV7-9 combines with J gene TRBJ1-3, with D uncertain. Trimming pared 6 bases from V and 0 bases from J, leaving 6 bases between. Germline V gene data show CDR1 as SEHNR and CDR2 as FQNEAQ (reference sequence). This CDR3 is 13 amino acids long. Here the CDR3 reads CASSRGSGNTIYF. CDR3 DNA sequence: TGTGCCAGCAGTCGGGGCTCTGGAAACACCATATATTTT.

The rearrangement joins TRBV9 to TRBJ2-5, with 7 bases identical to TRBD1. CDR1 is SGDLS, CDR2 YYNGEE, per germline. CDR3 length: 15 residues. V shed 4 bases and J 4 bases; nucleotides not matched to a gene: 10. CDR3 in amino acids: CASSPLQGRRETQYF. The DNA of the CDR3 is TGTGCCAGCAGCCCGCTACAGGGGCGGCGAGAGACCCAGTACTTC.

This sequence joins TRBV5-1 and TRBJ2-3; 10 nucleotides match TRBD2. V shed 0 bases and J 1 base; nucleotides not matched to a gene: 11. Germline CDR1 is SGHRS and CDR2 is YFSETQ. CDR3 length: 19 amino acids. CDR3 sequence reads: CASSLGGLAGAARTDTQYF. The CDR3 nucleotides read TGCGCCAGCAGCTTGGGTGGGCTAGCGGGAGCAGCCCGCACAGATACGCAGTATTTT.

V gene TRBV5-1 combines with J gene TRBJ2-7; the D gene is possibly TRBD1 (5 bases). From germline, CDR1 is SGHRS and CDR2 YFSETQ. There are 15 residues in the CDR3. The V gene lost 0 bases and the J gene lost 5 bases, with 15 bases spanning the gap. CDR3 sequence: CASSLGGQGVHEQYF. CDR3 sequence (DNA): TGCGCCAGCAGCTTGGGGGGCCAGGGTGTACACGAGCAGTACTTC.

This chain connects TRBV9 to TRBJ1-4; maybe TRBD1 (5 bases). The V gene lost 0 bases and the J gene lost 7 bases, with 13 bases spanning the gap. The CDR3 extends over 15 amino acids. Germline lookup yields CDR1 SGDLS and CDR2 YYNGEE. CDR3 region: CASSVDEGVGEKLFF. Here the CDR3 DNA reads TGTGCCAGCAGCGTAGATGAAGGGGTAGGTGAAAAACTGTTTTTT.

The chain links TRBV21-1 to TRBJ2-3; TRBD2, the table's D call, was not compared with the DNA. TRBV21-1 is labeled a pseudogene. There are 17 residues in the CDR3. The CDR3 loop reads CASSAPVREGLADTQYF. The CDR3 DNA reads TGTGCCAGCAGCGCCCCGGTAAGGGAGGGCCTCGCAGATACGCAGTATTTT.

The chain recombines TRBV30 with TRBJ1-5; perhaps TRBD1 as D (5 bases). Germline CDR1 reads GTSNPN; CDR2 reads SVGIG (reference sequence). Trimming removed 2 bases at V and 3 bases at J, with 8 bases between. The CDR3 loop spans 13 amino acids. The CDR3, as DNA: TGTGCCTGGAGTTCGGGGGACAATCAGCCCCAGCATTTT. Its translation is CAWSSGDNQPQHF.

V and J are TRBV7-6 and TRBJ2-7, with 9 bases identical to TRBD1. Germline lookup yields CDR1 SGHVS and CDR2 FNYEAQ. V shed 5 bases and J 1 base; nucleotides not matched to a gene: 12. This CDR3 is 17 amino acids long. For the CDR3, the DNA is TGTGCCAGCAGCAAATCCGCCGCCGGGACAGGGTCCTACGAGCAGTACTTC. Translating gives CASSKSAAGTGSYEQYF.

The chain links TRBV5-4 to TRBJ1-2; 9 bases are shared with TRBD1. The CDR3 loop spans 14 amino acids. J lost 6 bases, V lost 4 bases, and 7 bases had no gene match. Germline assignment: CDR1 SGHNT and CDR2 YYREEE (reference sequence). DNA of the CDR3: TGTGCCAGCAGCGTAGGACAGGGGCGAGATGGCTACACCTTC. It is translated as CASSVGQGRDGYTF.

V gene TRBV6-5 combines with J gene TRBJ1-1; a possible D gene is TRBD1 (5 bases). The CDR3 runs 13 residues. Germline CDR1 and CDR2: MNHEY and SVGAGI. V gave up 6 bases and J gave up 7 bases, with 15 bases separating them. DNA of the CDR3: TGTGCCAGCAGACGGCAGGGAAACGGTGAAGCTTTCTTT. Protein: CASRRQGNGEAFF.

The chain employs TRBV19 and TRBJ1-5; D unclear. Germline CDR1 reads LNHDA; CDR2 reads SQIVND (reference sequence). This CDR3 has 15 amino acids. Trimming took 6 bases from V and 3 from J, leaving 15 bases between them. For the CDR3, the DNA is TGTGCCAGTAGGAGGGATACGGTGTCCAATCAGCCCCAGCATTTT. Translation: CASRRDTVSNQPQHF.

The rearrangement joins TRBV5-1 to TRBJ2-7, with D perhaps TRBD1 (5 bases). CDR3 size: 13 residues. The germline V gene encodes CDR1 SGHRS and CDR2 YFSETQ. V shed 3 bases and J shed 3 bases, with 10 bases lying between them. CDR3 loop: CASSWSGNYEQYF. Here the CDR3 DNA reads TGCGCCAGCAGCTGGTCAGGGAACTACGAGCAGTACTTC.

The V gene is TRBV27, the J gene TRBJ1-2; the D gene is possibly TRBD1 (5 bases). The germline gives CDR1 MNHEY, CDR2 SMNVEV (reference sequence). CDR3 length equals 17 residues. V was pared by 1 base and J by 0 bases, with 15 bases between. Written as DNA, the CDR3 is TGTGCCAGCAGTTTATTGCGGGGCGCCAAAGCTAACTATGGCTACACCTTC. This codes for CASSLLRGAKANYGYTF.

The V gene is TRBV19, the J gene TRBJ2-1, with D possibly TRBD2 on 5 matching bases. The germline V gene encodes CDR1 LNHDA and CDR2 SQIVND (reference sequence). This CDR3 is built from 17 residues. Trimming removed 2 bases from V and 0 bases from J, with 14 bases in between. Written as DNA, the CDR3 is TGTGCCAGTAGTATAAATCGGGGTGAGAGCTCCTACAATGAGCAGTTCTTC. Its translation: CASSINRGESSYNEQFF.